This T cell receptor beta chain derives from a study of beta chain features in type 1 diabetes (dated 2018 in TCRdb). Study-wide context: Mean age, gender distribution, total cell number and subset yield did not differ between patients and healthy donors. A total of around 110,000,000 sorted cells were examined across all samples, and RNA yield correlated strongly with the number of cells per subset. In the study, recently diagnosed type 1 diabetes patients and matched healthy donors were compared on the TCRB repertoires of their sorted circulating CD4+ T cell subsets. Naive and central memory subsets were obtained from all 30 or so donors, but regulatory and stem cell-like memory subsets were isolated from only 8 patients and about 8 healthy donors.

This clone was recorded a few times. This receptor's antigen is unknown. There are no base qualities to consult, and no much larger clone falls within one base. Each donor gave one peripheral blood draw, averaging roughly 100 mL, which was collected into heparinised tubes. Using a panel that included CD45RO, CCR7, CD25, CD127, CD95 and CD27, naive, central memory, regulatory and stem cell-like memory CD4+ T cells were sorted on a BD FACSAria II. A purity above 98% was achieved for all sorted populations. Right away, PBMCs were isolated by Lymphoprep density gradient centrifugation and were stained directly, with no culture step. To minimize batch effects, samples were stained and sorted in pairs, one healthy donor with one patient per experiment. The entire isolated RNA was reverse transcribed using the High Capacity cDNA Reverse Transcription Kit, and thus expressed TCRB transcripts were sequenced. Deep immunoSEQ sequencing was applied to naive, central memory and regulatory T cell samples, giving an average of roughly 3.5 million total reads per sample. Sorted cells were lysed in RLT buffer, and RNA was extracted using DNase-treated RNeasy Micro or Mini kits according to cell number. To prevent cross-contamination, every cell subset was processed on its own, while patient and healthy donor samples were processed together. The immunoSEQ multiplex PCR was used to amplify TCRB sequences from cDNA, yielding 87-bp fragments that span the CDR3 region. Sequencing of the amplicons was done on the Illumina HiSeq platform. The study's own analysis went as follows. PCR bias was computationally corrected using synthetic template baselines, reads within Hamming distance 2 were collapsed, and singletons that could not be merged were discarded. Reads were aligned against IMGT to assign V, D and J genes, CDR3 length and insertions or deletions at six rearrangement sites. Within each subset, clonotype counts were normalized to the number of sorted cells before true diversity and Gini coefficients were calculated with the tcR R package. The overlap coefficient, calculated on TCRB nucleotide sequences, was used to quantify repertoire sharing. Out-of-frame TCRB sequences from naive cells were analyzed as a proxy for the pre-selection repertoire. Here the immuneACCESS table is served through TCRdb, limited to in-frame sequences with V and J called. Missing clones are a known gap in these copies; in checked studies unresolved V genes cover under half, and the rest lacks a known reason. That table furnishes V, J and clone size, whereas the DNA furnished D and trimming. The sample table lists around 240,000 clones, 9.6% of them with a count of one. About 0.037% of the sample belongs to the ten largest clones.

What the study reported, not specific to this receptor: Only small numbers of individuals were included in the HLA sub-analyses, which left unresolved whether HLA type had any influence on TCRB rearrangement. PCR may preferentially amplify shorter templates, but because patient and control samples were amplified and corrected together, any resulting skew would affect both groups equally. Naive, central memory and regulatory TCRB repertoires appeared more similar among patients than among healthy donors. Patients with type 1 diabetes made fewer insertions and deleted more nucleotides at VDJ recombination sites, implying thymic rearrangement abnormalities. Because cDNA was sequenced instead of genomic DNA, activated cells with high expression could be over-represented, although the groups did not differ in activation or CD3 levels. A moderate but significant shortening of TCRB CDR3 length was observed in type 1 diabetes patients in all four CD4+ subsets.

Taken from the germline V gene, the CDR1 and CDR2 loops are MNHEY and SVGAGI. V is clipped by 4 bases and J by 12 bases, and the sequence between their germline boundaries is 15 bases long. The CDR3 measures 12 amino acids from cysteine to phenylalanine. This entry keeps only the CDR3 DNA: 36 bases, framed from base 1. The sample comprised naive CD4+ T cells from blood. In light of the paper, this sample's cell subset or site label describes: true naive CD4+ T cells. The source is a woman aged 18-35 years in good health. The chain uses TRBV6-5 and TRBJ1-2, with TRBD1 tentatively as D gene (6 bases match). The CDR3 region has the sequence CASSFIGQRDTF. The nucleotides read TGTGCCAGCAGTTTCATAGGACAGAGGGACACCTTC.